The 14 T cell receptor beta chains presented below share a single source sample, sequenced in a study of regulatory T cells in long-lasting Graves disease. iRepertoire HTBI primers and Arm-PCR of CDR3 regions built TCR beta libraries. From the multiplex PCR reads, TCRdb called clonotypes with MiXCR, one entry per CDR3 protein. The table lists roughly 450,000 distinct CDR3 sequences, 20% to 25% of them singletons, with 26% in the top ten. Documented time point: persistent/refractory GD, antithyroid drugs over 5 years with positive TRAb. With RNA extracted from PBMCs as input, the TCR library was made. The sequencing here drew on peripheral blood mononuclear cells (PBMCs), taken when the disease was refractory, from a patient treated with antithyroid drugs. The receptor source for this set is a female donor with Graves disease.

This clonotype appeared many times. The rearrangement uses TRBV28 and TRBJ1-5; 8 nucleotides align to TRBD1. Per the germline V gene, CDR1 is MDHEN and CDR2 is SYDVKM. The CDR3 length is 14 residues. Losses at the gene ends were 6 bases for V and 3 bases for J; bases not matched to a gene: 4. CDR3 loop: CASRWTGNNQPQHF. In DNA form, the CDR3 reads TGTGCCAGCAGGTGGACAGGGAACAATCAGCCCCAGCATTTT.

The table lists this clonotype with many counts. The J gene is TRBJ1-1, the V gene TRBV2; tentatively, D is TRBD1 (5 bases). Germline V CDR1 and CDR2: SNHLY, FYNNEI. Trimming left V 6 bases short and J 3 bases short, with 14 bases between. The CDR3 has 14 amino acids. CDR3 nucleotide sequence: TGTGCCAGCAGATTCGGGGGGAGGGACACTGAAGCTTTCTTT. Protein: CASRFGGRDTEAFF.

V usage is TRBV19 and J usage is TRBJ2-7; 9 nucleotides match TRBD2. J gave up 3 bases and V 4 bases, and 4 bases lay outside the gene matches. Germline assignment: CDR1 LNHDA and CDR2 SQIVND (reference sequence). The CDR3 loop spans 14 amino acids. DNA of the CDR3: TGTGCCAGTAGTAAGACTAGCGGAGACTACGAGCAGTACTTC. Its protein product is CASSKTSGDYEQYF.

This clonotype was counted many times. The V gene is TRBV20-1, the J gene TRBJ1-4; unclear D gene. The CDR3 consists of 14 residues. The V and J ends lost 2 bases and 7 bases respectively, with 14 bases between them. The germline gives CDR1 DFQATT, CDR2 SNEGSKA (reference sequence). The CDR3 sequence: CSARWVPIGEKLFF. The CDR3 DNA sequence: TGCAGTGCTAGATGGGTTCCTATCGGTGAAAAACTGTTTTTT.

There are a few counts of this clonotype. The CDR3 reads CASSFSGLPRETQYF. The CDR3 DNA sequence: TGTGCCAGCAGCTTTTCCGGGCTACCTCGAGAGACCCAGTACTTC. The chain combines TRBV6-2 or TRBV6-3 with TRBJ2-5, with no clear D. Germline V gives CDR1 MNHEY, CDR2 SVGEGT. Trimming left V 6 bases short and J 4 bases short, with 18 bases between. This CDR3 contains 15 residues.

This clonotype showed up just a few times. The V gene is TRBV7-2, the J gene TRBJ2-1; D uncertain. This CDR3 spans 13 amino acids. Trimming took 0 bases from V and 4 from J, leaving 4 bases between them. CDR1 and CDR2 from the germline V gene are SGHTA and FQGNSA. CDR3 DNA: TGTGCCAGCAGCTTAGCGCGATACAATGAGCAGTTCTTC. Translation: CASSLARYNEQFF.

This clonotype has only a few counts. The chain recombines TRBV11-2 with TRBJ2-7; D ambiguous. Germline CDR1 SGHAT, CDR2 FQNNGV. Between the trimmed V and J ends, which lost 4 bases and 0 bases, there was a span of 16 bases. This CDR3 spans 16 amino acids. CDR3 region: CASSSLKGSSSYEQYF. The CDR3 DNA reads TGTGCCAGCAGCTCATTAAAGGGTTCCAGCTCCTACGAGCAGTACTTC.

The chain combines TRBV7-3 with TRBJ2-5, with 11 nucleotides matching TRBD1. CDR1 and CDR2 (germline): SGHTA, FQGTGA. J lost 4 bases, V lost 5 bases, and 18 bases had no gene match. The CDR3 loop spans 19 amino acids. The CDR3 loop reads CASSKWGVGTGGSGETQYF. The CDR3 nucleotides are TGTGCCAGCAGCAAATGGGGGGTTGGGACAGGGGGTAGTGGAGAGACCCAGTACTTC.

Many counts were recorded for this clonotype. The chain employs TRBV12-3 or TRBV12-4 and TRBJ2-2; TRBD2 matches at 8 bases. This CDR3 contains 14 residues. V lost 8 bases and J lost 0; bases outside the gene matches: 2. The CDR3 here is CASPGRANTGELFF. The CDR3 DNA follows: TGTGCCAGCCCCGGGAGGGCGAACACCGGGGAGCTGTTTTTT.

The genes are TRBV27 and TRBJ1-5; 7 positions agree with TRBD1. V lost 6 bases and J lost 7; bases outside the gene matches: 9. CDR1 is MNHEY, CDR2 SMNVEV, per germline (reference sequence). The CDR3 runs 14 residues. CDR3 loop: CASSFDRARQPQHF. DNA for the CDR3: TGTGCCAGCAGCTTCGACAGGGCGAGACAGCCCCAGCATTTT.

At least ten counts were recorded for this clonotype. The chain uses TRBV12-3 or TRBV12-4 and TRBJ1-2, with a tentative D call TRBD1 (5 bases). There are 14 residues in the CDR3. Between the trimmed V and J ends, which lost 1 base and 4 bases, there was a span of 10 bases. In DNA, the CDR3 is TGTGCCAGCAGTTTAGAGGGGCAGGGCTATGGCTACACCTTC. This encodes CASSLEGQGYGYTF.

The rearrangement links TRBV30 to TRBJ1-4, with D possibly being TRBD1 (6 bases). The germline V gene has CDR1 GTSNPN and CDR2 SVGIG (reference sequence). The CDR3 is 14 amino acids. V shed 2 bases and J shed 7 bases, with 14 bases lying between them. CDR3 sequence (DNA): TGTGCCTGGAGTTCCGGGACATCAAGTGAAAAACTGTTTTTT. Translated, it gives CAWSSGTSSEKLFF.

The chain joins TRBV28 to TRBJ1-2; possibly TRBD1 for D (6 bases). Germline loops: CDR1 MDHEN, CDR2 SYDVKM. The germline V and J ends were trimmed by 3 bases and 3 bases, with 14 bases remaining between them. The CDR3 has 15 amino acids. The CDR3 protein is CASSFWGAADYGYTF. The DNA of the CDR3 is TGTGCCAGCAGTTTCTGGGGGGCAGCAGACTATGGCTACACCTTC.

The chain is built from TRBV7-9 and TRBJ2-6; TRBD2 aligns across 8 bases. The CDR3 runs to 17 residues. The germline gives CDR1 SEHNR, CDR2 FQNEAQ (reference sequence). V trimming: 1 base; J trimming: 4 bases; junction bases outside the gene matches: 6. CDR3 coding DNA: TGTGCCAGCAGCTTAGGGGCGGGGGGCGCCGGGGCCAACGTCCTGACTTTC. Protein: CASSLGAGGAGANVLTF.